One and the same sample provided the 15 T cell receptor beta chains below, sequenced in a study of blood T cell repertoires in COVID-19. The repertoire was sequenced with immunoSEQ multiplex PCR; TCRdb's copy has only in-frame clones and lacks some. This sample has roughly 70,000 clones; around three quarters occur once, and the top ten carry 8.5% to 10%. Sequencing was done on a sample of peripheral blood. All receptors come from a human donor in a cohort sampled during active COVID-19.

This chain links TRBV19 with TRBJ1-5, with a possible D match to TRBD1 (6 bases). The CDR3 has 15 residues. Trimming removed 6 bases from V and 5 bases from J, with 17 bases in between. Germline CDR1 and CDR2: LNHDA and SQIVND (reference sequence). In nucleotides, the CDR3 is TGTGCCAGTAGCGCCGCGGGGGGGGCCCATCAGCCCCAGCATTTT. It yields the protein CASSAAGGAHQPQHF.

J is TRBJ2-3 and V is TRBV2; 8 positions agree with TRBD1. The trim removed 6 bases at V and 2 bases at J, leaving 10 bases unmatched. The CDR3 is 16 residues long. Looked up from germline, CDR1 is SNHLY and CDR2 is FYNNEI. The CDR3 region is CASRRGLDRVTDTQYF. CDR3 DNA: TGTGCCAGCAGGAGGGGATTGGACAGGGTCACAGATACGCAGTATTTT. The complete variable domain, with remaining parts taken from reference TRBV2 and TRBJ2-3, reads EPEVTQTPSHQVTQMGQEVILRCVPISNHLYFYWYRQILGQKVEFLVSFYNNEISEKSEIFDDQFSVERPDGSNFTLKIRSTKLEDSAMYFCASRRGLDRVTDTQYFGPGTRLTVL.

Concerning this clone: Other nucleotide sequences from this sample produce the same CDR3. As DNA, the CDR3 is TGTGCCAGCAGTGAAGGTCGGCCTAGCGGGAGTTCGGGCGAGCAGTACTTC. Amino acid sequence: CASSEGRPSGSSGEQYF. This rearrangement joins TRBV25-1 to TRBJ2-7; TRBD2 matches at 10 bases. This CDR3 has 17 residues. CDR1 is MGHDK and CDR2 is SYGVNS in the germline V gene. With V trimmed by 2 bases and J by 6 bases, 13 bases remained unmatched.

V is TRBV7-3 and J is TRBJ2-7, with TRBD2 as a possible D gene (7 bases). Germline V gene data show CDR1 as SGHTA and CDR2 as FQGTGA. The CDR3 contains 15 residues. The V end lost 5 bases, the J end lost 1 base, and 15 bases lay between the germline ends. The CDR3 is CASSLEGGRSYEQYF. Here the CDR3 DNA reads TGTGCCAGCAGCCTAGAGGGGGGGAGATCCTACGAGCAGTACTTC.

In nucleotides, the CDR3 is TGTGCCACCAGTGACCCCACCCTGGGCGGGAGGGAGGATACGCAGTATTTT. Translating it yields CATSDPTLGGREDTQYF. This chain joins TRBV24-1 and TRBJ2-3; 9 bases fit TRBD2. Germline V gene lookup returns CDR1 KGHDR and CDR2 SFDVKD. V gave up 4 bases and J gave up 6 bases; unmatched junction bases: 13. The CDR3 is made up of 17 amino acids.

The CDR3 nucleotides are TGTGCCAGCAGCCTTCGATCGGGGGAGCAGTACTTC. Translating it yields CASSLRSGEQYF. This chain joins TRBV3-1 (or the pseudogene TRBV3-2) and TRBJ2-7; TRBD2 might be the D (5 bases). Looked up from germline, CDR1 is LGHDT and CDR2 is YNNKEL (reference sequence). V was pared by 4 bases and J by 7 bases, with 11 bases between. The CDR3 consists of 12 residues.

The J gene is TRBJ1-1, the V gene TRBV16; 10 nucleotides match TRBD1. Germline V gene sequence: CDR1 KGHSY, CDR2 FQNENV. The CDR3 runs 15 residues. J was trimmed by 4 bases and V by 4 bases; bases with no gene match: 6. CDR3 sequence (DNA): TGTGCCAGCAGCCCCCGGACAGGGGGGGGCACTGAAGCTTTCTTT. Protein product: CASSPRTGGGTEAFF.

The chain is built from TRBV5-4 and TRBJ2-7; 9 positions match TRBD1. The CDR3 has 15 amino acids. Trimming cost V 4 bases and J 4 bases; bases outside gene matches: 9. Per the germline V gene, CDR1 is SGHNT and CDR2 is YYREEE (reference sequence). The CDR3 is CASSPGTGSMYEQYF. Written as DNA, the CDR3 is TGTGCCAGCAGCCCCGGGACAGGGTCAATGTACGAGCAGTACTTC.

The chain employs TRBV2 and TRBJ1-1; D perhaps matches TRBD1 (6 bases). The CDR3 covers 13 residues. Germline-derived CDR1 and CDR2 are SNHLY and FYNNEI. The V end was cut by 2 bases, the J end by 6 bases, with 10 bases between. The DNA of the CDR3 is TGTGCCAGCAGTGAAACAGGGAGGGCTGAAGCTTTCTTT. This gives the protein CASSETGRAEAFF.

The chain combines TRBV19 with TRBJ2-7, with 9 bases fitting TRBD1. The trim removed 7 bases at V and 6 bases at J, leaving 13 bases unmatched. CDR1 is LNHDA, CDR2 SQIVND, per germline (reference sequence). The CDR3 runs 15 residues. In DNA, the CDR3 is TGTGCCAGTACCAAAACAGGGGGCATGGGCCTCGAGCAGTACTTC. Protein sequence: CASTKTGGMGLEQYF.

This chain connects TRBV9 to TRBJ2-7, with a possible D match to TRBD2 (6 bases). V was clipped by 4 bases and J by 6 bases, with 17 bases between them. Germline values: CDR1 SGDLS, CDR2 YYNGEE. This CDR3 has 14 residues. CDR3 sequence (DNA): TGTGCCAGCAGCCCCAGAGCTAGCGAGCGCGAGCAGTACTTC. This gives the protein CASSPRASEREQYF.

V usage is TRBV28 and J usage is TRBJ2-1; D is ambiguous. Trimming cost V 5 bases and J 10 bases, with 12 bases left between them. This CDR3 contains 12 residues. In germline, CDR1 is MDHEN, CDR2 SYDVKM. The CDR3 bases are TGTGCCAGCAGTATACCGATGGCCGAGCAGTTCTTC. Its translation: CASSIPMAEQFF.

This rearrangement joins TRBV28 to TRBJ2-5, with 7 bases matching TRBD1. Germline trimming cut 5 bases from V and 4 bases from J; bases unmatched to any gene: 10. The CDR3 is 15 amino acids. Germline CDR1 MDHEN, CDR2 SYDVKM. CDR3 nucleotides: TGTGCCAGCAGTACTCAGGGGGTGGAACGAGAGACCCAGTACTTC. Translating it yields CASSTQGVERETQYF.

The table lists this clone with a few counts. The chain has TRBV7-8 and TRBJ2-3; 10 bases align to TRBD2. Germline CDR1 is SGHVS and CDR2 is FQNEAQ. The V gene end was trimmed by 2 bases and the J gene end by 3 bases; junction bases not matched to a gene: 8. This CDR3 spans 17 amino acids. CDR3 coding DNA: TGTGCCAGCAGCTTAATCGCGCTAGCGGGAGTGACAGATACGCAGTATTTT. This translates into CASSLIALAGVTDTQYF.

The rearrangement links TRBV7-6 to TRBJ2-7; the match to TRBD1 covers 10 bases. In germline, CDR1 is SGHVS, CDR2 FNYEAQ. The CDR3 runs 14 residues. V lost 5 bases, J lost 5 bases, and 6 bases stayed unmatched. The CDR3 region has the DNA TGTGCCAGCAGCAGAGACAGGGGGCCCCACGAGCAGTACTTC. This sequence encodes CASSRDRGPHEQYF.